What follows are 13 T cell receptor beta chains derived from one specimen sequenced in a study of T-cell reconstitution after alpha-beta-depleted transplantation in children. Preparing the TCRbeta library involved the use of unique molecular identifiers. One entry per CDR3 protein, called by TCRdb with MiXCR from the PCR reads. The sample includes 150,000 to 200,000 distinct CDR3 sequences, around 7% seen only once; the top ten take about 2.9%. The sequencing used PBMCs from the stem cell graft donor, collected from the stem cell graft. Receptors were obtained from a human donor who donated a stem cell graft to a child with Wiskott-Aldrich syndrome.

This chain joins TRBV18 and TRBJ2-1; 7 bases align to TRBD1. CDR3 length: 15 residues. Germline CDR1 KGHSH, CDR2 LQKENI. V was clipped by 5 bases and J by 2 bases; unmatched bases: 6. The CDR3 sequence: CASSNSGTAYNEQFF. CDR3 nucleotide sequence: TGTGCCAGCTCAAACTCCGGGACAGCCTACAATGAGCAGTTCTTC.

There are many counts of this clonotype. The J gene is TRBJ2-2, the V gene TRBV7-2; perhaps TRBD1 as D (5 bases). The CDR3 spans 15 residues. V lost 6 bases and J lost 0, with 11 bases in between. Germline CDR1 reads SGHTA; CDR2 reads FQGNSA. CDR3 nucleotide sequence: TGTGCCAGCAGTCGACAGTTCGCGAACACCGGGGAGCTGTTTTTT. It translates to CASSRQFANTGELFF.

This clonotype showed up many times. The rearrangement links TRBV29-1 to TRBJ1-3; D uncertain. The CDR3 is 13 amino acids. Trimming stripped 4 bases from V and 0 bases from J, with 7 bases between. The germline gives CDR1 SQVTM, CDR2 ANQGSEA. CDR3 nucleotide sequence: TGCAGCGTTGTGGGGAACTCTGGAAACACCATATATTTT. Its translation is CSVVGNSGNTIYF.

The rearrangement joins TRBV20-1 to TRBJ2-7; 10 bases line up with TRBD2. This CDR3 region has 15 residues. The ends lost 3 bases at V and 2 bases at J; junction bases unmatched: 7. Germline assignment: CDR1 DFQATT and CDR2 SNEGSKA (reference sequence). For the CDR3, the DNA is TGCAGTGCTAGCAAGGGACTAGCGTCAACCTACGAGCAGTACTTC. Translating it yields CSASKGLASTYEQYF.

This clonotype came up many times. The CDR3 spells CASSPKQQNSPLHF. The CDR3 DNA reads TGTGCCAGCTCACCAAAACAGCAGAATTCACCCCTCCACTTT. The rearrangement links TRBV18 to TRBJ1-6; D is ambiguous. CDR1 KGHSH and CDR2 LQKENI come from the germline V gene. This CDR3 is built from 14 residues. V was trimmed by 2 bases and J by 7 bases, leaving 9 bases between them.

This clonotype was observed many times. V is TRBV6-4 and J is TRBJ2-1, with TRBD2 as a possible D gene (5 bases). Germline lookup yields CDR1 MRHNA and CDR2 SNTAGT. This CDR3 has 14 residues. With 6 bases removed from V and 6 bases from J, the gap between germline ends came to 15 bases. CDR3 coding DNA: TGTGCCAGCAGCCCACTAGGATCCGGCAATGAGCAGTTCTTC. Translated: CASSPLGSGNEQFF.

This clonotype was counted ten times or more. This chain joins TRBV7-9 and TRBJ2-3, with 11 bases matching TRBD2. CDR3 length: 15 amino acids. The V and J ends lost 5 bases and 3 bases, in that order; junction bases with no gene match: 4. CDR1 and CDR2 (germline): SEHNR, FQNEAQ (reference sequence). CDR3 sequence reads: CASSRTSGGTDTQYF. CDR3 DNA: TGTGCCAGCAGCAGAACTAGCGGGGGTACAGATACGCAGTATTTT.

This clonotype was seen repeatedly, ten times or more. The chain combines TRBV29-1 with TRBJ1-2; unclear D gene. There are 11 residues in the CDR3. Per the germline V gene, CDR1 is SQVTM and CDR2 is ANQGSEA. V lost 0 bases, J lost 6 bases, and 5 bases lay in between. The CDR3 sequence is CSVEDPHGYTF. The CDR3 DNA reads as TGCAGCGTTGAAGATCCCCATGGCTACACCTTC.

This clonotype was picked up many times. The chain recombines TRBV24-1 with TRBJ2-6; D is perhaps TRBD1 (6 bases). This CDR3 region has 17 residues. Trimming cost V 4 bases and J 4 bases, with 16 bases left between them. Germline assignment: CDR1 KGHDR and CDR2 SFDVKD. The DNA for the CDR3 is TGTGCCACCAGTGACCCAGACCCAGGGGCAGGGGCCAACGTCCTGACTTTC. Encoded protein: CATSDPDPGAGANVLTF.

The sample holds a few counts of this clonotype. The rearrangement joins TRBV9 to TRBJ1-3; D is unresolved. The germline V and J ends were trimmed by 0 bases and 0 bases, with 10 bases remaining between them. The CDR3 totals 16 residues. The V gene's germline CDR1 is SGDLS and CDR2 YYNGEE. The chain's CDR3 is CASSVVPLDSGNTIYF. In nucleotides, the CDR3 is TGTGCCAGCAGCGTAGTCCCCCTCGACTCTGGAAACACCATATATTTT.

This clonotype came up many times. The chain joins TRBV5-1 to TRBJ2-5; no firm D call. The V and J ends lost 3 bases and 2 bases respectively, with 11 bases between them. Germline values: CDR1 SGHRS, CDR2 YFSETQ. The CDR3 has 14 amino acids. CDR3 protein: CASSSDISQETQYF. CDR3 sequence (DNA): TGCGCCAGCAGCTCCGATATTTCGCAAGAGACCCAGTACTTC. Based on the CDR3 plus reference TRBV5-1 and TRBJ2-5, the full variable domain is KAGVTQTPRYLIKTRGQQVTLSCSPISGHRSVSWYQQTPGQGLQFLFEYFSETQRNKGNFPGRFSGRQFSNSRSEMNVSTLELGDSALYLCASSSDISQETQYFGPGTRLLVL.

The chain links TRBV27 to TRBJ1-2, with 7 bases that match TRBD1. With V trimmed by 5 bases and J by 4 bases, 7 bases remained unmatched. From germline, CDR1 is MNHEY and CDR2 SMNVEV (reference sequence). The CDR3 has 14 amino acids. Here the CDR3 DNA reads TGTGCCAGCAGTCGCCCAGGGGGACCCTATGGCTACACCTTC. Residues: CASSRPGGPYGYTF.

The chain carries TRBV2 and TRBJ2-5; 10 bases agree with TRBD1. This CDR3 comprises 15 residues. CDR1 is SNHLY, CDR2 FYNNEI, per germline. The trim removed 2 bases at V and 1 base at J, leaving 1 base unmatched. CDR3 amino acids: CASSERTGGQETQYF. CDR3 nucleotide sequence: TGTGCCAGCAGTGAAAGGACAGGGGGCCAAGAGACCCAGTACTTC.